Below are 9 T cell receptor beta chains sequenced from a single sample in a study of T cell repertoires in aging, cancer and after chemotherapy (dated by TCRdb to about 2019). Instrument used: Illumina MiSeq. Using a mixed TRB-A/B primer pool, multiplex touch-down PCR amplified rearranged TRB sequences covering the V, D and J segments. The raw public reads went through TCRdb reprocessing: fastp at Q25, MiXCR clone calling, in-frame beta chains kept. CDR3 protein duplicates are merged, each entry listing the most common genes and DNA. The sample data list some 2,000 distinct CDR3 sequences, and 20% to 30% of these were observed just once. The top ten clonotypes cover under 14% of the sample. Instead of sorted cells or RNA, genomic DNA extracted from peripheral blood served as the source for amplifying TCR beta rearrangements. Sample: blood. Source of these receptors: a human donor with a solid tumor.

This clonotype was observed a handful of times. This chain joins TRBV28 and TRBJ2-3, with D possibly matching TRBD1 (6 bases). The CDR3 runs 16 residues. CDR1 MDHEN and CDR2 SYDVKM come from the germline V gene. The ends were cut back, 6 bases at V and 1 base at J, with 17 bases in the middle. The CDR3 loop reads CASRPQGFLGTDTQYF. The CDR3 DNA sequence: TGTGCCAGCAGGCCACAGGGTTTCCTCGGCACAGATACGCAGTATTTT.

The chain joins TRBV6-4 to TRBJ2-1, with TRBD2 matching over 12 bases. The CDR3 contains 15 residues. Germline trimming cut 0 bases from V and 6 bases from J; bases unmatched to any gene: 0. The germline gives CDR1 MRHNA, CDR2 SNTAGT. The DNA for the CDR3 is TGTGCCAGCAGTGACTCGACTAGCGGGAGCAATGAGCAGTTCTTC. Amino acid sequence: CASSDSTSGSNEQFF.

In this sample, this clonotype turned up a few times. The V and J genes are TRBV12-3 or TRBV12-4 and TRBJ1-1, with no clear D. The CDR3 contains 15 residues. V dropped 3 bases and J dropped 1 base, with 12 bases sitting between them. In DNA form, the CDR3 reads TGTGCCAGCAGTTTTGCCTCGCTTCCGAACACTGAAGCTTTCTTT. It yields the protein CASSFASLPNTEAFF.

This clonotype occurred a few times. This chain joins TRBV27 and TRBJ1-1, with D uncertain. The CDR3 is 15 residues long. V was pared by 7 bases and J by 1 base, with 16 bases between. Germline CDR1 MNHEY, CDR2 SMNVEV (reference sequence). The CDR3 sequence is CASNPTRLGNTEAFF. CDR3 nucleotides: TGTGCCAGCAACCCGACGCGGCTAGGGAACACTGAAGCTTTCTTT.

Only a few counts were recorded for this clonotype. V gene TRBV6-5 combines with J gene TRBJ2-2, with D perhaps TRBD2 (6 bases). The ends were cut back, 8 bases at V and 6 bases at J, with 16 bases in the middle. This CDR3 is 14 amino acids long. Germline assignment: CDR1 MNHEY and CDR2 SVGAGI. This CDR3 is CASSSPREPGELFF. As DNA, the CDR3 is TGTGCCAGCTCCAGCCCCCGGGAGCCCGGGGAGCTGTTTTTT.

The chain uses TRBV6-4 and TRBJ2-1, with TRBD2 identical over 10 bases. The CDR3 has 15 residues. Germline trimming cut 5 bases from V and 4 bases from J; bases unmatched to any gene: 5. Germline loops: CDR1 MRHNA, CDR2 SNTAGT. The CDR3 coding sequence is TGTGCCAGCAGTCCATCTAGCGGGAGTTACAATGAGCAGTTCTTC. It yields the protein CASSPSSGSYNEQFF.

The chain combines TRBV7-9 with TRBJ2-7; possible D gene TRBD1, 6 bases. The V end lost 5 bases, the J end lost 1 base, and 15 bases lay between the germline ends. This CDR3 spans 15 amino acids. Germline-derived CDR1 and CDR2 are SEHNR and FQNEAQ (reference sequence). This chain's CDR3 is CASSPDRIYSYEQYF. The CDR3 DNA reads TGTGCCAGCAGCCCTGACAGGATATATTCCTACGAGCAGTACTTC.

By its share, this clonotype is medium-sized. The chain links TRBV6-1 to TRBJ2-3, with 9 bases matching TRBD1. This CDR3 spans 16 amino acids. The V segment lost 6 bases and the J segment 2 bases; nucleotides outside the gene matches: 9. CDR1 is MNHNS and CDR2 is SASEGT in the germline V gene. This CDR3 is CASRPPGQGYTDTQYF. CDR3 sequence (DNA): TGTGCCAGCAGGCCACCGGGACAGGGATACACAGATACGCAGTATTTT.

V is TRBV7-2 and J is TRBJ2-5; 12 nucleotides line up with TRBD2. J was trimmed by 5 bases and V by 2 bases; bases with no gene match: 6. From germline, CDR1 is SGHTA and CDR2 FQGNSA. The CDR3 runs 16 residues. CDR3 coding DNA: TGTGCCAGCAGCTTATTGACTAGCGGGAGTGGGGAGACCCAGTACTTC. As protein: CASSLLTSGSGETQYF.